These T cell receptor beta chains were read from a single sample in a study of cytomegalovirus exposure and HLA in healthy donors. Repertoires were generated with immunoSEQ multiplex PCR, while TCRdb's copy carries only in-frame clones and drops some. This table holds about 120,000 clones, around 75% found once. Sample: PBMCs. These receptors were collected from a woman aged 50 to 65 in good health and CMV-seronegative. The CDR3 runs from the conserved cysteine through the conserved F or W. The D gene is left open where the match is weak. Clone size, where shown, is once, few, many, or a class for clones that have expanded.

CASSSPEGALGEQFF	TGTGCCAGCAGCTCCCCCGAGGGGGCGCTTGGTGAGCAGTTCTTC	TRBD1	.	TRBJ2-1	TRBV7-6
CASSRTSAYNEQFF	TGTGCCAGCAGCCGGACTAGCGCATACAATGAGCAGTTCTTC	TRBD2	.	TRBJ2-1	TRBV2
CASSVAAGSNEQFF	TGTGCCAGCAGCGTAGCTGCGGGCAGCAATGAGCAGTTCTTC	.	.	TRBJ2-1	TRBV9
CASSEGRRRARFGTQYF	TGCGCCAGCAGTGAGGGGCGACGCAGGGCCCGATTTGGGACCCAGTACTTC	.	.	TRBJ2-5	TRBV10-1
CAWSRDRPYGYTF	TGTGCCTGGAGCCGGGACAGGCCTTATGGCTACACCTTC	TRBD1	.	TRBJ1-2	TRBV30
CASSILLMTGNYGYTF	TGTGCCAGTAGTATCCTCCTTATGACAGGCAACTATGGCTACACCTTC	.	.	TRBJ1-2	TRBV19
CASSPPGLAYEQFF	TGTGCCAGCAGCCCCCCGGGACTAGCATATGAGCAGTTCTTC	TRBD2	.	TRBJ2-1	TRBV7-9
CASTSGGYNEQFF	TGTGCCAGCACCAGCGGGGGATACAATGAGCAGTTCTTC	TRBD2	.	TRBJ2-1	TRBV27
CASRTSGYEQYF	TGTGCCAGCAGGACTAGCGGCTACGAGCAGTACTTC	TRBD2	.	TRBJ2-7	TRBV2
CASRTGQGNYGYTF	TGTGCCAGCAGGACGGGACAGGGAAACTATGGCTACACCTTC	TRBD1	.	TRBJ1-2	TRBV28
CASSSGPGQLETQYF	TGTGCCAGCAGCTCAGGCCCGGGACAATTAGAGACCCAGTACTTC	.	.	TRBJ2-5	TRBV7-3
CASSPPASGGELFF	TGTGCCAGCAGTCCCCCAGCATCGGGGGGGGAGCTGTTTTTT	.	.	TRBJ2-2	TRBV11-2
CASSFGLGLAKDEQFF	TGTGCCAGCAGCTTTGGTTTGGGACTAGCCAAGGATGAGCAGTTCTTC	TRBD2	.	TRBJ2-1	TRBV11-3
CSSSLGMLDGMNTEAFF	TGTTCCAGCAGCTTAGGAATGCTGGACGGGATGAACACTGAAGCTTTCTTT	.	.	TRBJ1-1	TRBV7-9
CASRKGTVSGNTIYF	TGTGCCAGCAGAAAGGGGACAGTCTCTGGAAACACCATATATTTT	TRBD1	.	TRBJ1-3	TRBV6-5
CASSLTSGSAGSGNEQFF	TGTGCCAGCAGCTTGACTAGCGGGAGCGCGGGGTCGGGCAATGAGCAGTTCTTC	TRBD2	.	TRBJ2-1	TRBV7-9
CASSPTQGGITEAFF	TGTGCCAGCAGTCCGACCCAGGGCGGGATCACTGAAGCTTTCTTT	.	.	TRBJ1-1	TRBV28
CASSIGTGEGIGTEAFF	TGTGCCAGTAGTATAGGGACAGGGGAAGGAATCGGCACTGAAGCTTTCTTT	TRBD1	.	TRBJ1-1	TRBV19
CAWRLTDTQYF	TGTGCCTGGAGGTTAACAGATACGCAGTATTTT	.	.	TRBJ2-3	TRBV30
CASSQGTGAEAFF	TGTGCCAGCAGCCAGGGGACAGGGGCTGAAGCTTTCTTT	TRBD1	.	TRBJ1-1	TRBV7-2
CATSLDRAQNTEAFF	TGTGCCACCAGCCTGGACAGGGCGCAAAACACTGAAGCTTTCTTT	TRBD1	.	TRBJ1-1	TRBV15
CAWSVPGDTEAFF	TGTGCCTGGAGTGTACCGGGGGACACTGAAGCTTTCTTT	.	once	TRBJ1-1	TRBV30